The rows below give T cell receptor beta chains drawn from one sample of a study of T cells of healthy individuals. TCRdb itself ran the 5' RACE reads through MiXCR, one entry per CDR3 protein. The table lists around 98,000 distinct CDR3 sequences, approximately 16% of them singletons. These receptors were obtained from a human donor in good health. The CDR3 runs from the conserved cysteine through the conserved F or W. Fields, in order: V gene, D gene, clone size, J gene, CDR3 DNA, CDR3 protein. D genes are given only for firm matches. Only part of the rows carry a size: once, few, many, or a class if the clone is expanded.

TRBV6-5	TRBD1	few	TRBJ1-1	TGTGCCAGCAGTTACTCGATGGGTGCAGGGGGCACGACTGAAGCTTTCTTT	CASSYSMGAGGTTEAFF
TRBV9	NA	few	TRBJ2-2	TGTGCCAGCAGCGTAGATCAGGAGAGCACCGGGGAGCTGTTTTTT	CASSVDQESTGELFF
TRBV28	NA	NA	TRBJ2-3	TGTGCCAGCAGTTTCGGATCCTTTGGGACAGATACGCAGTATTTT	CASSFGSFGTDTQYF
TRBV12-3/TRBV12-4	TRBD1	NA	TRBJ1-2	TGTGCCAGCAGGCCGGGACAGGGACGATATGGCTACACCTTC	CASRPGQGRYGYTF
TRBV10-3	NA	few	TRBJ2-2	TGTGCCATCAGTGAGAGGGACGCGGGCACCGGGGAGCTGTTTTTT	CAISERDAGTGELFF
TRBV4-2	NA	NA	TRBJ1-1	TGTGCCAGCAGCCAAGAATCAAGGCCCCCTAACACTGAAGCTTTCTTT	CASSQESRPPNTEAFF
TRBV5-1	NA	NA	TRBJ2-7	TGCGCCAGCACCTCTGACCCTATAGCGGCCTACGAGCAGTACTTC	CASTSDPIAAYEQYF
TRBV7-9	NA	NA	TRBJ1-1	TGTGCCAGCAGCCTAAATACAGGGTTGAACACTGAAGCTTTCTTT	CASSLNTGLNTEAFF
TRBV7-2	NA	NA	TRBJ2-5	TGTGCCAGCAGCCTTTCAGCGGTAACGACCCAGTACTTC	CASSLSAVTTQYF
TRBV20-1	NA	many	TRBJ2-5	TGCAGTGCTAGTGATACTAGTTTAGAGACCCAGTACTTC	CSASDTSLETQYF
TRBV7-9	NA	NA	TRBJ2-1	TGTGCCAGCCCCGGGCCCTACAATGAGCAGTTCTTC	CASPGPYNEQFF
TRBV28	TRBD2	NA	TRBJ2-3	TGTGCCGGGGCTAGCGGGTGGGATACGCAGTATTTT	CAGASGWDTQYF
TRBV11-3	NA	many	TRBJ1-1	TGTGCCAGCAGCTGGCAGGGGAGCACTGAAGCTTTCTTT	CASSWQGSTEAFF
TRBV20-1	TRBD2	many	TRBJ2-1	TGCAGTGCTAGGGGACTAGCGGGGCCAAACTACAATGAGCAGTTCTTC	CSARGLAGPNYNEQFF
TRBV7-9	NA	few	TRBJ2-4	TGTGCCAGCAGCCTGGGTGGGAGCAAAAACATTCAGTACTTC	CASSLGGSKNIQYF
TRBV28	TRBD1	few	TRBJ2-4	TGTGCCAGCAGCCGTCCGGGACAGGGGGGCTTAACCAAAAACATTCAGTACTTC	CASSRPGQGGLTKNIQYF
TRBV6-5	NA	few	TRBJ1-2	TGTGCCAGCAGCCCCGGACAGAACTATGGCTACACCTTC	CASSPGQNYGYTF
TRBV6-6	NA	many	TRBJ1-5	TGTGCCAGCAGGGAGACAGGAATCAATCAGCCCCAGCATTTT	CASRETGINQPQHF
TRBV4-1	NA	NA	TRBJ1-1	TGCGCCAGCAGCCAAGATGGTCGGGGGAACACTGAAGCTTTCTTT	CASSQDGRGNTEAFF
TRBV15	NA	NA	TRBJ1-4	TGTGCCACCAGCAAGGGCATCTCAGGTGAAAAACTGTTTTTT	CATSKGISGEKLFF
TRBV7-9	NA	few	TRBJ2-1	TGTGCCAGCAGCGCCATGGACCGGCAGTACAATGAGCAGTTCTTC	CASSAMDRQYNEQFF
TRBV24-1	TRBD1	many	TRBJ2-5	TGTGCCCCCCTGCGCCATACAGGGGTGAGGACCCAAGAGACCCAGTACTTC	CAPLRHTGVRTQETQYF
TRBV20-1	NA	NA	TRBJ2-2	TGCAGTGCTAGAGATCGCGGGACGAACACCGGGGAGCTGTTTTTT	CSARDRGTNTGELFF
TRBV20-1	TRBD1	NA	TRBJ2-6	TGCAGTGCTAGAGGACAGGGCAGCTCTGGGGCCAACGTCCTGACTTTC	CSARGQGSSGANVLTF
TRBV6-2/TRBV6-3	TRBD1	few	TRBJ2-1	TGTGCCAGCAGCCGGGACAGGGGAGAAGAGCAGTTCTTC	CASSRDRGEEQFF
TRBV6-5	NA	once	TRBJ1-5	TGTGCCAGCAGTTACTCGATGAGCAATCAGCCCCAGCATTTT	CASSYSMSNQPQHF
TRBV7-2	NA	NA	TRBJ1-2	TGTGCCAGCAGCTTAGTTTACGGGGGCCTCACCAACTATGGCTACACCTTC	CASSLVYGGLTNYGYTF
TRBV28	NA	NA	TRBJ1-2	TGTGCCAGCAGCCGAGCCCAGGGGAAGTTTGGTGGCTACACCTTC	CASSRAQGKFGGYTF